This is a list of T cell receptor beta chains from one sample in a study of cytomegalovirus exposure and HLA in healthy donors. The data were produced by immunoSEQ multiplex PCR, yet TCRdb's version contains in-frame clones alone and is incomplete. The table records some 200,000 clones, 60% to 80% of them present only once. The sample consisted of PBMCs. These receptors came from a woman under 40 in good health and CMV-seronegative. Each CDR3 is given with its conserved first and last residue. Each record gives: CDR3 protein, CDR3 DNA, J gene, clone size, V gene, D gene. The D gene is left open where the match is weak. Clone size, where shown, is once, few, many, or a class for clones that have expanded.

CDR3aa: CASSYGTRRGAFF
CDR3nt: TGTGCCAGCAGCTACGGGACTCGGAGGGGAGCTTTCTTT
j_gene: TRBJ1-1
abundance: .
v_gene: TRBV14
d_gene: .

CDR3aa: CASSPHAYGYTF
CDR3nt: TGTGCCAGCAGCCCCCACGCCTACGGCTACACCTTC
j_gene: TRBJ1-2
abundance: .
v_gene: TRBV7-9
d_gene: .

CDR3aa: CASRLHTGGTDTQYF
CDR3nt: TGTGCCAGCAGATTGCACACAGGGGGCACAGATACGCAGTATTTT
j_gene: TRBJ2-3
abundance: once
v_gene: TRBV5-5
d_gene: TRBD1

CDR3aa: CASSLAGGQTEAFF
CDR3nt: TGCGCCAGCAGCTTGGCGGGGGGGCAGACTGAAGCTTTCTTT
j_gene: TRBJ1-1
abundance: .
v_gene: TRBV5-1
d_gene: .

CDR3aa: CASSLAGTLTEAFF
CDR3nt: TGTGCCAGCAGCTTAGCTGGGACACTCACTGAAGCTTTCTTT
j_gene: TRBJ1-1
abundance: .
v_gene: TRBV7-6
d_gene: .

CDR3aa: CASSYKRERYNEQFF
CDR3nt: TGTGCCAGCAGTTACAAGCGGGAGCGCTACAATGAGCAGTTCTTC
j_gene: TRBJ2-1
abundance: few
v_gene: TRBV6-5
d_gene: TRBD2

CDR3aa: CASSLQGVDTEAFF
CDR3nt: TGTGCCAGCAGCTTACAGGGTGTCGACACTGAAGCTTTCTTT
j_gene: TRBJ1-1
abundance: .
v_gene: TRBV5-4
d_gene: .

CDR3aa: CASSLVQEERAFF
CDR3nt: TGTGCCAGCAGCTTAGTACAAGAGGAACGAGCTTTCTTT
j_gene: TRBJ1-1
abundance: .
v_gene: TRBV7-2
d_gene: .

CDR3aa: CASSPPGRNYGYTF
CDR3nt: TGCGCCAGCAGCCCCCCAGGGCGGAACTATGGCTACACCTTC
j_gene: TRBJ1-2
abundance: .
v_gene: TRBV10-2
d_gene: .

CDR3aa: CAAGRVDEQFF
CDR3nt: TGTGCCGCCGGGAGAGTCGATGAGCAGTTCTTC
j_gene: TRBJ2-1
abundance: .
v_gene: TRBV6-5
d_gene: .

CDR3aa: CASSFTETNYGYTF
CDR3nt: TGCGCCAGCAGCTTCACAGAAACTAACTATGGCTACACCTTC
j_gene: TRBJ1-2
abundance: .
v_gene: TRBV5-1
d_gene: .

CDR3aa: CASRRAGEGYNEQFF
CDR3nt: TGTGCCAGCAGGAGAGCGGGAGAGGGATACAATGAGCAGTTCTTC
j_gene: TRBJ2-1
abundance: .
v_gene: TRBV6-5
d_gene: TRBD2

CDR3aa: CASSRTSVITDTQYF
CDR3nt: TGTGCCAGCTCCAGGACTAGCGTTATCACAGATACGCAGTATTTT
j_gene: TRBJ2-3
abundance: .
v_gene: TRBV6-6
d_gene: TRBD2

CDR3aa: CASSLSARTGQVF
CDR3nt: TGTGCCAGCAGTTTATCGGCAAGGACGGGACAGGTCTTT
j_gene: TRBJ1-1
abundance: .
v_gene: TRBV27
d_gene: TRBD1

CDR3aa: CASRRQGADTEAFF
CDR3nt: TGTGCCAGCAGACGGCAGGGGGCCGACACTGAAGCTTTCTTT
j_gene: TRBJ1-1
abundance: .
v_gene: TRBV27
d_gene: TRBD1

CDR3aa: CASSREGIQETQYF
CDR3nt: TGTGCCAGCAGTCGCGAGGGAATCCAAGAGACCCAGTACTTC
j_gene: TRBJ2-5
abundance: .
v_gene: TRBV6-1
d_gene: .

CDR3aa: CASSPSQGNTEAFF
CDR3nt: TGTGCCAGCAGTCCATCTCAGGGGAACACTGAAGCTTTCTTT
j_gene: TRBJ1-1
abundance: once
v_gene: TRBV28
d_gene: .

CDR3aa: CASSREDRDTYEQYF
CDR3nt: TGTGCCAGCAGCAGAGAAGATCGGGATACCTACGAGCAGTACTTC
j_gene: TRBJ2-7
abundance: .
v_gene: TRBV27
d_gene: .